The TCR beta chain described here comes from a study of blood T cell repertoires in COVID-19. About the study: The United States, Italy and Spain supplied acute and convalescent COVID-19 samples.

Germline V gene data show CDR1 as WSHSY and CDR2 as SAAADI. V lost 7 bases and J lost 11; bases outside the gene matches: 12. The CDR3 length is 13 residues. The assay was immunoSEQ multiplex PCR, and TCRdb's table has in-frame clones only and misses some. The sample contains about 320,000 clones, 85% to 95% of which appear only once. Participant ages covered roughly 18 to 89 years across 20 to 30 US areas. Exposed enrollees encountered a COVID-19 case at some point within 2 weeks before study entry. The V and J genes are TRBV10-2 and TRBJ2-3, with 7 nucleotides matching TRBD2. This clonotype was sampled from a woman in her 30s who had been exposed to COVID-19. The material sequenced was PBMCs or T cells enriched from blood (not recorded which). The CDR3: CASILSGGGMQYF. CDR3 nucleotides: TGCGCCAGCATTCTATCTGGCGGGGGAATGCAGTATTTT.